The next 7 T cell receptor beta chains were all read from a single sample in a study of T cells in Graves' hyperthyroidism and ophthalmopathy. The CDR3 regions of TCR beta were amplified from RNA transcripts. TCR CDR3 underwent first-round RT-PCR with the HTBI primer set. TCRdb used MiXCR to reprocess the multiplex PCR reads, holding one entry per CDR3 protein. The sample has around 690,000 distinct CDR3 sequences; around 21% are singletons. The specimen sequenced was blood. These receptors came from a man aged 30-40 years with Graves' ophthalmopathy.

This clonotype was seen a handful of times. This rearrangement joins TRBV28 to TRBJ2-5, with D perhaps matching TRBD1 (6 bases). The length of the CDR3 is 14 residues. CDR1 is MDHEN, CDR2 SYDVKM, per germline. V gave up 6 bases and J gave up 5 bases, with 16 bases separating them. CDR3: CASSRTTGLETQYF. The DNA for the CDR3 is TGTGCCAGCAGCCGGACGACAGGTTTGGAGACCCAGTACTTC.

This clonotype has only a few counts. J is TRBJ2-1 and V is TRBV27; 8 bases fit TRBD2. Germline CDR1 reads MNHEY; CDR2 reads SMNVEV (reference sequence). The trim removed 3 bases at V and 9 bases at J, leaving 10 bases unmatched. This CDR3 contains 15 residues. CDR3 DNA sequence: TGTGCCAGCAGTTTTTCTCTAGCGGGCCAGTCTGAGCAGTTCTTC. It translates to CASSFSLAGQSEQFF.

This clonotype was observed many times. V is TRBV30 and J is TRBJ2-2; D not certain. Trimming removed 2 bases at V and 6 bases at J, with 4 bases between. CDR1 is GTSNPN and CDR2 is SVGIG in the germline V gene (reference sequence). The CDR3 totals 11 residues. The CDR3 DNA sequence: TGTGCCTGGAGTCCCCCCGGGGAGCTGTTTTTT. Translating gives CAWSPPGELFF.

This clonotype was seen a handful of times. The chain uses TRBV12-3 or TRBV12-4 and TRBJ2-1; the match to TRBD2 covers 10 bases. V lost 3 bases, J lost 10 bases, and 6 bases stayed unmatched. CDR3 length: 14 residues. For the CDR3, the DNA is TGTGCCAGCAGTTTCAAAGCGGGAGGGCTCGAGCAGTTCTTC. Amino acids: CASSFKAGGLEQFF.

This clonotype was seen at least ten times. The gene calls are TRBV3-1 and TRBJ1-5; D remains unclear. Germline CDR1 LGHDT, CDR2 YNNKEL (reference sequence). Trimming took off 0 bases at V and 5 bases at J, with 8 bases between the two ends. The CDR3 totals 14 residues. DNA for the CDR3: TGTGCCAGCAGCCAAGAGGGGTTCGATCAGCCCCAGCATTTT. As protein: CASSQEGFDQPQHF. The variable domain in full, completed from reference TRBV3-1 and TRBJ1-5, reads DTAVSQTPKYLVTQMGNDKSIKCEQNLGHDTMYWYKQDSKKFLKIMFSYNNKELIINETVPNRFSPKSPDKAHLNLHINSLELGDSAVYFCASSQEGFDQPQHFGDGTRLSIL.

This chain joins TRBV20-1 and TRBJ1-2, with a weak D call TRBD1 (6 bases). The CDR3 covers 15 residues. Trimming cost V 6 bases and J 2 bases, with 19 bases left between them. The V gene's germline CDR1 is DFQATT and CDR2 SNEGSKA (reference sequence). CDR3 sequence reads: CSAKEGSQGNYGYTF. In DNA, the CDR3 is TGCAGTGCCAAAGAGGGTAGCCAGGGGAACTATGGCTACACCTTC.

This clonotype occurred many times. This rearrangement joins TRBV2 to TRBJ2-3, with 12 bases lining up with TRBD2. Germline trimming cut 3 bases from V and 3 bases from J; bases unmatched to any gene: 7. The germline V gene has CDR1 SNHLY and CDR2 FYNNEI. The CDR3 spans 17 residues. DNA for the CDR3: TGTGCCAGCAGTGATGGCCCTAGCGGGAGGGTAACAGATACGCAGTATTTT. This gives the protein CASSDGPSGRVTDTQYF.